This TCR beta chain was obtained from a study of regulatory and conventional T cells in RAG deficiency. Study-wide points: In Omenn syndrome, Treg and Tconv repertoires overlapped >90%. Compared with controls, unique Treg TCR beta sequences dropped around 100-fold in Omenn syndrome and CID/AS. Shannon entropy fell and Simpson indices rose in RAG-deficient patients.

Some clones are missing from TCRdb's copy, which holds only in-frame ones; the method was immunoSEQ multiplex PCR. The table has 29,000 or so clones, nearly 95% seen once. The V gene lost 3 bases and the J gene lost 0 bases, with 15 bases spanning the gap. Germline loops: CDR1 MGHRA, CDR2 YSYEKL. This CDR3 contains 17 residues. Conventional CD4+ T cells were sorted from blood as CD25-low CD127-high cells. Concerning this clone: Its antigen remains unknown.

These same data were also listed under a study on regulatory T cells. Per that paper: The PCR used 52 TRBV and 13 TRBJ primers.

The chain recombines TRBV4-1 with TRBJ1-3; D is uncertain. The sample comprised CD25- CD4+ T cells sorted from blood. The sequence came from a human donor in good health. The CDR3 sequence is CASSHDWPRGSGNTIYF. The CDR3 DNA is TGCGCCAGCAGCCACGACTGGCCAAGAGGCTCTGGAAACACCATATATTTT.